The 14 T cell receptor beta chains reported below all come from one sample, sequenced in a study of control samples from healthy donors and cancer patients. Only in-frame clones appear in the TCRdb table, and some are missing; sequencing was by immunoSEQ multiplex PCR. The table shows around 130,000 clones, with 75% to 95% occurring only once. The specimen sequenced was blood. These receptors were obtained from a man aged 18 to 30 in good health.

The chain has TRBV21-1 and TRBJ2-2; TRBD2, the table's D call, was not compared with the DNA. TRBV21-1 is listed as a pseudogene. This CDR3 comprises 13 residues. This CDR3 is CASSKGGAGELFF. CDR3 DNA sequence: TGTGCCAGCAGCAAAGGGGGGGCCGGGGAGCTGTTTTTT.

V and J are TRBV11-2 and TRBJ1-2; 11 bases agree with TRBD1. V was clipped by 6 bases and J by 7 bases; unmatched bases: 10. The germline V gene has CDR1 SGHAT and CDR2 FQNNGV. CDR3 size: 15 residues. This CDR3 is CASRKAGQGALGYTF. In nucleotides, the CDR3 is TGTGCCAGCAGAAAAGCCGGACAGGGGGCGCTTGGCTACACCTTC. Together with reference TRBV11-2 and TRBJ1-2, the CDR3 gives the full variable domain: EAGVAQSPRYKIIEKRQSVAFWCNPISGHATLYWYQQILGQGPKLLIQFQNNGVVDDSQLPKDRFSAERLKGVDSTLKIQPAKLEDSAVYLCASRKAGQGALGYTFGSGTRLTVV.

The chain carries TRBV21-1 and TRBJ1-2; the tabulated D call, TRBD1, remains unverified against the DNA. TRBV21-1 represents a pseudogene. The CDR3 is 13 residues long. Here the CDR3 DNA reads TGTGCCACGGGACGGGACAGGGGGCATTCCTACACCTTC. Translating gives CATGRDRGHSYTF.

The gene calls are TRBV11-3 and TRBJ1-4; 7 bases match TRBD1. V lost 6 bases to trimming and J lost 8 bases; unmatched junction nucleotides: 12. This CDR3 is 15 amino acids long. Germline CDR1 is SGHNT and CDR2 is YENEEA. DNA of the CDR3: TGTGCCAGCAGTTCCTCCGGGACAGAGGGCGAAAAACTGTTTTTT. It codes for CASSSSGTEGEKLFF.

This chain uses TRBV9 with TRBJ2-2; D might be TRBD2 (6 bases). This CDR3 has 16 amino acids. The germline CDR1 and CDR2 sequences are SGDLS and YYNGEE. The V end was cut by 1 base, the J end by 6 bases, with 16 bases between. The CDR3 coding sequence is TGTGCCAGCAGCGTATACGGGGGAGGTGACGCCGGGGAGCTGTTTTTT. Translation: CASSVYGGGDAGELFF.

This sequence joins TRBV6-4 and TRBJ2-6; TRBD1 is a possible D gene (5 bases). The CDR3 is 16 amino acids. Trimming removed 4 bases at V and 1 base at J, with 11 bases between. Per the germline V gene, CDR1 is MRHNA and CDR2 is SNTAGT. CDR3 protein: CASSASGISGANVLTF. The CDR3 DNA sequence: TGTGCCAGCAGTGCCTCAGGGATTTCTGGGGCCAACGTCCTGACTTTC.

This clone has a handful of counts. The chain links TRBV6-8 to TRBJ2-7, with 7 bases fitting TRBD1. Germline loops: CDR1 MNHGY, CDR2 SAAAGT. CDR3 length: 13 residues. J was trimmed by 1 base and V by 5 bases; bases with no gene match: 2. CDR3 nucleotides: TGTGCCAGCAGTAGACAGGGTTCCTACGAGCAGTACTTC. Its protein product is CASSRQGSYEQYF.

The chain employs TRBV3-1 (or the pseudogene TRBV3-2) and TRBJ1-2; D might be TRBD1 (6 bases). Per the germline V gene, CDR1 is LGHDT and CDR2 is YNNKEL (reference sequence). Trimming took 1 base from V and 4 from J, leaving 19 bases between them. This CDR3 comprises 17 residues. The CDR3 here is CASSQVEGRDNPYGYTF. The CDR3 region has the DNA TGTGCCAGCAGCCAAGTTGAGGGCCGGGACAACCCCTATGGCTACACCTTC.

This clone was seen more than once but under ten times. The V and J genes are TRBV7-3 and TRBJ1-5; D gene ambiguous. CDR3 length: 14 amino acids. Germline CDR1 and CDR2: SGHTA and FQGTGA. Deletions cut 2 bases from V and 5 bases from J, with 10 bases between. The CDR3 reads CASSLGFGYQPQHF. The CDR3 bases are TGTGCCAGCAGCTTAGGATTTGGGTATCAGCCCCAGCATTTT.

J is TRBJ1-2 and V is TRBV5-4; D perhaps matches TRBD1 (5 bases). The CDR3 extends over 15 amino acids. V was cut by 0 bases and J by 0 bases, with 9 bases left in between. CDR1 and CDR2 (germline): SGHNT, YYREEE (reference sequence). The CDR3 DNA reads as TGTGCCAGCAGCTTGGGACAGATAGCTAACTATGGCTACACCTTC. Translation gives CASSLGQIANYGYTF. Variable domain in full (rest from reference TRBV5-4 and TRBJ1-2): ETGVTQSPTHLIKTRGQQVTLRCSSQSGHNTVSWYQQALGQGPQFIFQYYREEENGRGNFPPRFSGLQFPNYSSELNVNALELDDSALYLCASSLGQIANYGYTFGSGTRLTVV.

The V gene is TRBV3-1 (or the pseudogene TRBV3-2), the J gene TRBJ2-3; 11 bases are shared with TRBD2. The CDR3 has 16 amino acids. Germline-derived CDR1 and CDR2 are LGHDT and YNNKEL (reference sequence). Losses at the gene ends were 0 bases for V and 6 bases for J; bases not matched to a gene: 5. This CDR3 reads CASSQDKLAGVDTQYF. DNA of the CDR3: TGTGCCAGCAGCCAAGACAAACTAGCGGGAGTCGATACGCAGTATTTT.

The V gene is TRBV7-8, the J gene TRBJ1-1, with no clear D. V lost 1 base and J 3 bases, leaving 3 bases between the germline ends. The CDR3 has 12 amino acids. Germline-derived CDR1 and CDR2 are SGHVS and FQNEAQ. This CDR3 reads CASSLEYTEAFF. In nucleotides, the CDR3 is TGTGCCAGCAGCTTAGAATACACTGAAGCTTTCTTT. Complete variable domain (other parts from reference TRBV7-8 and TRBJ1-1): GAGVSQSPRYKVAKRGQDVALRCDPISGHVSLFWYQQALGQGPEFLTYFQNEAQLDKSGLPSDRFFAERPEGSVSTLKIQRTQQEDSAVYLCASSLEYTEAFFGQGTRLTVV.

This chain uses TRBV9 with TRBJ2-1, with 8 bases lining up with TRBD2. Unmatched junction bases numbered 14, after V lost 0 bases and J lost 6 bases. CDR1 SGDLS and CDR2 YYNGEE come from the germline V gene. The CDR3 extends over 18 amino acids. DNA of the CDR3: TGTGCCAGCAGCGTAGGCCCCTGGGGACTAGGTAGTGGCAATGAGCAGTTCTTC. Amino acid sequence: CASSVGPWGLGSGNEQFF.

This chain links TRBV9 with TRBJ1-1; D not resolved. The germline V gene encodes CDR1 SGDLS and CDR2 YYNGEE. This CDR3 spans 15 amino acids. Trimming removed 0 bases from V and 1 base from J, with 10 bases in between. The CDR3 here is CASSVVGESNTEAFF. Written as DNA, the CDR3 is TGTGCCAGCAGCGTAGTTGGGGAATCGAACACTGAAGCTTTCTTT.